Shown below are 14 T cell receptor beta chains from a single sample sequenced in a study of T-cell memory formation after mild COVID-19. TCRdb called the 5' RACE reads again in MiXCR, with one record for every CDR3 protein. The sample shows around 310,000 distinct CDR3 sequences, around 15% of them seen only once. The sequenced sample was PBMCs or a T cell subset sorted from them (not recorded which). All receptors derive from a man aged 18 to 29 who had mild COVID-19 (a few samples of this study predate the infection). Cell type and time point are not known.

The CDR3 here is CATSSPSGDTQYF. The CDR3 nucleotides are TGTGCCACCAGCAGCCCATCGGGAGATACGCAGTATTTT. The rearrangement joins TRBV15 to TRBJ2-3; D is unresolved. Germline V lookup: CDR1 LNHNV, CDR2 YYDKDF (reference sequence). This CDR3 contains 13 residues. V dropped 3 bases and J dropped 5 bases, with 9 bases sitting between them.

The CDR3 DNA sequence: TGTGCCAGCAGCGGGGGGCCGCCCTACAATGAGCAGTTCTTC. It encodes CASSGGPPYNEQFF. This chain joins TRBV7-6 and TRBJ2-1, with D possibly being TRBD1 or TRBD2 (6 bases each). V lost 5 bases and J 2 bases, leaving 10 bases between the germline ends. Looked up from germline, CDR1 is SGHVS and CDR2 is FNYEAQ. The CDR3 loop spans 14 amino acids.

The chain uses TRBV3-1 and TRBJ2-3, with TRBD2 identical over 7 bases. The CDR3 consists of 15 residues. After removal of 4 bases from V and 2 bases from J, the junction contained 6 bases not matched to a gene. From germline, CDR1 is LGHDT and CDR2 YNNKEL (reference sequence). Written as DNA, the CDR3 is TGTGCCAGCAGCCCCACAGCGGGGAACACAGATACGCAGTATTTT. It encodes CASSPTAGNTDTQYF.

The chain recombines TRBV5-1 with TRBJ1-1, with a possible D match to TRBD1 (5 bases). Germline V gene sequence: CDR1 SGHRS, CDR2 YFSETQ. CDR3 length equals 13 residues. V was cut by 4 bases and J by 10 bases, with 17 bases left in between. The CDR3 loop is CASSLGREDAAFF. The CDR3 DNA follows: TGCGCCAGCAGCCTGGGACGGGAGGACGCAGCTTTCTTT. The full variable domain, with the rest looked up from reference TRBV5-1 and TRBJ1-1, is KAGVTQTPRYLIKTRGQQVTLSCSPISGHRSVSWYQQTPGQGLQFLFEYFSETQRNKGNFPGRFSGRQFSNSRSEMNVSTLELGDSALYLCASSLGREDAAFFGQGTRLTVV.

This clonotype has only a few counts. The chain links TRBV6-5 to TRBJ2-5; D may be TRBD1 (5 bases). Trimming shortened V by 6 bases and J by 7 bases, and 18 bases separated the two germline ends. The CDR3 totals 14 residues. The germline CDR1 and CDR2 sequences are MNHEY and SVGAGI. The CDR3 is CASRGGATPRTQYF. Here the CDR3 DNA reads TGTGCCAGCAGGGGTGGGGCTACTCCCCGGACCCAGTACTTC.

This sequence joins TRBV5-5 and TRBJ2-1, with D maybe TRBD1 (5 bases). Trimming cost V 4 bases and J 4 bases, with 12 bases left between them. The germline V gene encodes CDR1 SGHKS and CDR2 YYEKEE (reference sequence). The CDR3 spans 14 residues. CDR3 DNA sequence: TGTGCCAGCAGCCCAGCGACAGCTTACAATGAGCAGTTCTTC. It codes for CASSPATAYNEQFF.

CDR3 region: CASSQSSTGGANEKLFF. CDR3 nucleotide sequence: TGCGCCAGCAGCCAAAGCTCGACCGGGGGTGCTAATGAAAAACTGTTTTTT. The chain has TRBV4-3 and TRBJ1-4; D perhaps matches TRBD1 (5 bases). The CDR3 is 17 amino acids. The V gene's germline CDR1 is LGHNA and CDR2 YSLEER. V lost 2 bases and J 3 bases, leaving 16 bases between the germline ends.

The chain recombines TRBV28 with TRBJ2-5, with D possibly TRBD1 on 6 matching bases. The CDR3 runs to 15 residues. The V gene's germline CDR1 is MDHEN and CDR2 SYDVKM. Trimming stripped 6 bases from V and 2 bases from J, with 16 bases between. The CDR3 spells CASRIQGEGQETQYF. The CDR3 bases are TGTGCCAGCAGGATACAGGGTGAGGGACAAGAGACCCAGTACTTC.

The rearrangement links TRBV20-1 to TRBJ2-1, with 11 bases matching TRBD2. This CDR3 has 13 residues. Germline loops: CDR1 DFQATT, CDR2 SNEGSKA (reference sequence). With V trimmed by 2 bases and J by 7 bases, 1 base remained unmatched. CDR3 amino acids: CSARPSGGNEQFF. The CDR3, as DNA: TGCAGTGCTAGACCTAGCGGGGGGAATGAGCAGTTCTTC.

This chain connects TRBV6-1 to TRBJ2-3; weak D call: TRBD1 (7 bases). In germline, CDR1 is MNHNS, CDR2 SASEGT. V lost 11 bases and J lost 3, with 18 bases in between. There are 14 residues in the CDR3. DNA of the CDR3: TGTGCCTCCACCAGGGGGGCTGGGACAGATACGCAGTATTTT. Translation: CASTRGAGTDTQYF.

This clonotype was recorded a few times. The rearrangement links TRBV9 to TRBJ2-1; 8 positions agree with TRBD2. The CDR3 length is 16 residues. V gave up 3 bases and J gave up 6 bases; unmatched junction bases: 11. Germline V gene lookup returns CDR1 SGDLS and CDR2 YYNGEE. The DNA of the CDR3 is TGTGCCAGCAGCGAACCCGGGACTAGAAGCTTCAATGAGCAGTTCTTC. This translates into CASSEPGTRSFNEQFF.

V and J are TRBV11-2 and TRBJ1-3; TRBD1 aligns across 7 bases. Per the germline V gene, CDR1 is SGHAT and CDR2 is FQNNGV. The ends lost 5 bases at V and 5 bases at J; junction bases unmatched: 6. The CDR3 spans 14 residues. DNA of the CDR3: TGTGCCAGCAGCCAGGGACAGTTTAGAAACACCATATATTTT. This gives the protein CASSQGQFRNTIYF. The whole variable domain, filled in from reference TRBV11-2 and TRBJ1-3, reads EAGVAQSPRYKIIEKRQSVAFWCNPISGHATLYWYQQILGQGPKLLIQFQNNGVVDDSQLPKDRFSAERLKGVDSTLKIQPAKLEDSAVYLCASSQGQFRNTIYFGEGSWLTVV.

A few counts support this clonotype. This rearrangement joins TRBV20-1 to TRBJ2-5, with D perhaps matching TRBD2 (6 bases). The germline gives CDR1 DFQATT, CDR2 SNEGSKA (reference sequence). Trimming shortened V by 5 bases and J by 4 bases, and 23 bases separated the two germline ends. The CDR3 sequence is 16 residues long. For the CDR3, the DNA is TGCAGTGCTCTGGGGTCACGGGGGATACTATCAGAGACCCAGTACTTC. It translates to CSALGSRGILSETQYF.

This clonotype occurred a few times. The CDR3 spells CASSGAPAGQGEQYF. DNA for the CDR3: TGCGCCAGCAGCGGAGCCCCCGCGGGGCAAGGCGAGCAGTACTTC. The gene calls are TRBV4-1 and TRBJ2-7; D may be TRBD2 (6 bases). The germline V gene has CDR1 MGHRA and CDR2 YSYEKL. Between the trimmed V and J ends, which lost 5 bases and 6 bases, there was a span of 20 bases. This CDR3 spans 15 amino acids.